This T cell receptor (beta chain) appears in the sequencing data of a study of regulatory T cells in long-lasting Graves disease (dated by TCRdb to the early 2020s). In the study overall: Persistent Graves' disease meant more than 5 years of antithyroid drug treatment with TSH receptor autoantibodies that stayed positive. Peripheral blood TCR sequencing and RNA sequencing compared persistent Graves' disease patients with newly diagnosed Graves' disease patients. The study took place in China and was registered as a clinical trial. A total of 33 samples were covered by TCR sequencing, comprising approximately 13 persistent and approximately 20 newly diagnosed Graves' disease patients. Persistent Graves' disease patients in the clinical cohort had taken antithyroid drugs for around 10 years on average.

In the paper's terms, the time point label means: persistent/refractory GD, antithyroid drugs over 5 years with positive TRAb. For both TCR sequencing and RNA sequencing, RNA was extracted from PBMCs in TRIzol. Graves' disease was diagnosed according to American Thyroid Association guidelines. Patients for the study were recruited at an endocrinology department in Xi'an, China. Each patient gave 8.5 to 9.5 milliliters of peripheral blood, collected in an EDTA anticoagulant tube. PBMCs were isolated by Ficoll Paque Plus density gradient separation without further T cell sorting. An Agilent 2100 Bioanalyzer and agarose gel were used to check RNA quality, while a NanoDrop 2000 measured RNA concentration. This clonotype appeared a few times. The clone's antigen remains unknown. Nothing much larger sits one base from this clone, and base qualities are not available. Study-wide findings and limitations: Persistent Graves' disease patients showed lower TCR Shannon entropy and fewer highly expanded clones than newly diagnosed patients, suggesting clonal expansion. A larger number of public clonotypes was shared among persistent patients (about 2,700) than among newly diagnosed patients (approximately 1,000). The small sample size was acknowledged by the authors as a limitation that may reduce accuracy. Sequencing and analysis were restricted to the TCR beta chain. Because the primary lesion, thyroid tissue, could not be accessed, the study looked at peripheral blood alone.

Receptor libraries were prepared by multiplex PCR. For sequencing, an Illumina HiSeq 4000 was employed. CDR3 regions were amplified by Arm-PCR with iRepertoire HTBI primers to construct TCR beta libraries. Gel purification was performed on PCR products prior to sequencing. The authors' analysis ran thus. Gene usage analysis of CDR3 amino acid clonotypes used the 62 TRBV and 14 to 15 TRBJ segments found across samples. Filtered high-quality paired reads were merged into contigs using COPE and FqMerger. BLAST was used to align contigs to the IMGT TRBV, TRBD and TRBJ reference genes, and CDR3 was defined following IMGT. Highly expanded clones were defined as clonotypes with a frequency above 0.1%. Repertoire diversity was measured by Shannon entropy, and V-J evenness by the Gini coefficient. A clonotype was considered public if more than one individual shared it. TCRdb reworked the public reads: Q25 trimming with fastp, MiXCR clone assembly, productive beta chains retained. Every entry covers one CDR3 protein and lists the most common genes and DNA from its rows. The V and J calls reflect TCRdb's pipeline rather than the authors' work. The sample profile shows about 660,000 distinct CDR3 sequences; 30% of them were found once. Roughly 41% of the sample goes to the ten largest clones.

This material consisted of peripheral blood mononuclear cells (PBMCs), taken when the disease was refractory, from a patient treated with antithyroid drugs. This clonotype was sampled from a female donor with Graves disease.

CDR3 sequence: CASSIGTGVDTEAFF. The nucleotide sequence reads as follows: TGTGCCAGTAGTATAGGAACAGGGGTAGACACTGAAGCTTTCTTT. The chain couples TRBV19 to TRBJ1-1; TRBD1 agrees with 7 junctional bases. Germline trimming: 1 base from V, 3 bases from J; junction bases outside gene matches: 5. CDR1 and CDR2, looked up from the germline V gene (reference sequence), are LNHDA and SQIVND. The CDR3 has 15 amino acids, counting the end cysteine and phenylalanine. Only the CDR3 DNA is retained, 45 bases long and in frame from the first base.